The T cell receptor (beta chain) under discussion was sequenced for a study of CD8+ T cells in alopecia areata. Study-wide results and caveats: Lesional tissue from the scalp (especially in alopecia totalis/universalis) showed higher clonality than normal scalp.

Once RNA had been extracted, it was reverse transcribed into cDNA to act as the sequencing template. Profiling relied on immunoSEQ multiplex PCR, and the TCRdb table lists in-frame clones only, not all of them. Found here are some 82,000 clones, roughly 50% of them singletons; the top ten hold roughly 6%. There are 14 residues in the CDR3. Trimming took 3 bases from V and 8 from J, leaving 16 bases between them. The germline CDR1 and CDR2 sequences are SQVTM and ANQGSEA. This clone occurred a few times. Antigen unknown. Punch biopsies of lesional scalp, plus peripheral blood, were taken from alopecia areata patients.

V gene TRBV29-1 combines with J gene TRBJ1-4; D not resolved. The TCR was taken from a human donor with alopecia areata. Sequencing input: NKG2D-high CD8+ T cells sorted from blood. DNA of the CDR3: TGCAGCGTTGACTCAGGCGCCGGGTGGGAAAAACTGTTTTTT. Translating it yields CSVDSGAGWEKLFF. Full variable domain (rest looked up from reference TRBV29-1 and TRBJ1-4): SAVISQKPSRDICQRGTSLTIQCQVDSQVTMMFWYRQQPGQSLTLIATANQGSEATYESGFVIDKFPISRPNLTFSTLTVSNMSPEDSSIYLCSVDSGAGWEKLFFGSGTQLSVL.